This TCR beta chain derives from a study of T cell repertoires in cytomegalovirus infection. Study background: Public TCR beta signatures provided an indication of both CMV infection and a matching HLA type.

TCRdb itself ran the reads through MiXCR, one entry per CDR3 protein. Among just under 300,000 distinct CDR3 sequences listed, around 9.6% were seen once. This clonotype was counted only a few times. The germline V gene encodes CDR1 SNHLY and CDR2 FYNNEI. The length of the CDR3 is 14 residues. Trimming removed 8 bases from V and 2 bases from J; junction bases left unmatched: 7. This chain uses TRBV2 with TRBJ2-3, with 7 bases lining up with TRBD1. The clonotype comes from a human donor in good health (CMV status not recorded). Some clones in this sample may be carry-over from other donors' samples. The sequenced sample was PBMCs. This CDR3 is CASGKDRNTDTQYF. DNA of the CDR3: TGTGCCAGCGGAAAGGACAGGAACACAGATACGCAGTATTTT.